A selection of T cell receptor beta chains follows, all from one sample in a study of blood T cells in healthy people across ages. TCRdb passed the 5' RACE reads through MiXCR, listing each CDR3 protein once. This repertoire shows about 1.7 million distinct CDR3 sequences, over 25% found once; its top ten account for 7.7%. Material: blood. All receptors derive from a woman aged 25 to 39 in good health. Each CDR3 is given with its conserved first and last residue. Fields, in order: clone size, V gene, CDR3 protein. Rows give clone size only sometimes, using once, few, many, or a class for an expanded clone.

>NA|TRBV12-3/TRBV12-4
CASSPPGVATNEKLFF
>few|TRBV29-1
CSVEGRTLNTEAFF
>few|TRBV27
CASSLDRAAYNEQFF
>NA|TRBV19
CATPLGYGYTF
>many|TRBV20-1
CSAHQRTGAIYGYTF
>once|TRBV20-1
CSAPGRVGWEQYF
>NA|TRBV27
CTSSLVAPQYF
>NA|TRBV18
CASSPTGKQETQFF
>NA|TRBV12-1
CASSPKRRPEQYF
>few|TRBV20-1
CSAIEGHHNQPQHF
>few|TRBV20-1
CSVHKGQNYGYTF
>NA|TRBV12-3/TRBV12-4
CASSGIRDGNSPLHF
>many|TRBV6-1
CASREGWDRSKQYF
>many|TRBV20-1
CSARLASNEQYF
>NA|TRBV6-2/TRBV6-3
CASSFDKSGGEAFF